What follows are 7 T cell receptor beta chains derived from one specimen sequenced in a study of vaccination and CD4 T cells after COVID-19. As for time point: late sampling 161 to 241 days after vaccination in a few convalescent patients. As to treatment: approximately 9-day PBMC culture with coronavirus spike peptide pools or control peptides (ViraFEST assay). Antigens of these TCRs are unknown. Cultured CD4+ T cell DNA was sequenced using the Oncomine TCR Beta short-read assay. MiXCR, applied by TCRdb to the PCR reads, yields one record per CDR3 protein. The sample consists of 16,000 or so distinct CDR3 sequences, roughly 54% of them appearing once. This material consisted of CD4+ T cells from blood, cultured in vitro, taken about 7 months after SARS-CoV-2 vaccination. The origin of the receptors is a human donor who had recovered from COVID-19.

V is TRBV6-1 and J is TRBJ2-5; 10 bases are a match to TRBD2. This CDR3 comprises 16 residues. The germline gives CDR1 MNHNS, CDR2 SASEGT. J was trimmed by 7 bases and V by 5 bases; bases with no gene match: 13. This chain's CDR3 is CASSRVAGGLPVTQYF. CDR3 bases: TGTGCCAGCAGTAGAGTAGCGGGAGGCCTCCCTGTGACCCAGTACTTC.

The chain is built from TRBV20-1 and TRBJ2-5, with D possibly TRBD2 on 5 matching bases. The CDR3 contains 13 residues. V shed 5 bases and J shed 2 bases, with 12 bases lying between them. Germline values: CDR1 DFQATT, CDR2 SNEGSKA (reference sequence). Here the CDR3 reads CSAFRTEQETQYF. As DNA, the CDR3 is TGCAGTGCTTTCAGGACTGAACAAGAGACCCAGTACTTC.

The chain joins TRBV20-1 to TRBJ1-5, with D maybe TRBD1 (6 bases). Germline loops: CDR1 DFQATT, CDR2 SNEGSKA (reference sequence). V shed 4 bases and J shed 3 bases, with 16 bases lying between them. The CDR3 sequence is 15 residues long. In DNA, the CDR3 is TGCAGTGCTAATCTTGGTGGACAGCACAATCAGCCCCAGCATTTT. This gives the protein CSANLGGQHNQPQHF.

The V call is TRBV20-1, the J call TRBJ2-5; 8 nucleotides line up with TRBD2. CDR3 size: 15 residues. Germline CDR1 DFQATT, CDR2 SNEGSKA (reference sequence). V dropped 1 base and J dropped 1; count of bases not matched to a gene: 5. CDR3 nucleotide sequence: TGCAGTGCTAGAGCGGGGGGGGGCTCCCAAGAGACCCAGTACTTC. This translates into CSARAGGGSQETQYF.

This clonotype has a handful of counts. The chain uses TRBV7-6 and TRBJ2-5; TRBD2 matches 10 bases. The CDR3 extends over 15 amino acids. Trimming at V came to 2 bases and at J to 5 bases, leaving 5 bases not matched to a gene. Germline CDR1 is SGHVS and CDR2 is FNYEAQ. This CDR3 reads CASSLTSGIVETQYF. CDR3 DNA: TGTGCCAGCAGCTTAACTAGCGGGATTGTGGAGACCCAGTACTTC.

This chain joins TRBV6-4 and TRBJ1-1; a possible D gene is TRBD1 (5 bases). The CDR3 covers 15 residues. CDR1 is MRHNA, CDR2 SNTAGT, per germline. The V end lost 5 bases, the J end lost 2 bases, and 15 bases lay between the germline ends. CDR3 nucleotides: TGTGCCAGCAGTTACACGACAGAAGTAAACACTGAAGCTTTCTTT. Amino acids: CASSYTTEVNTEAFF.

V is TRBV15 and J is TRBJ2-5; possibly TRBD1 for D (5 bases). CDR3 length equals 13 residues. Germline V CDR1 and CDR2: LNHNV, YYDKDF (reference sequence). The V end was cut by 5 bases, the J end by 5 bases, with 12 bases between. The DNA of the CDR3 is TGTGCCACCAGCCAGGGATTGGTTGAGACCCAGTACTTC. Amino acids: CATSQGLVETQYF. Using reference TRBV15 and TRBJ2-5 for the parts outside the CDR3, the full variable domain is DAMVIQNPRYQVTQFGKPVTLSCSQTLNHNVMYWYQQKSSQAPKLLFHYYDKDFNNEADTPDNFQSRRPNTSFCFLDIRSPGLGDTAMYLCATSQGLVETQYFGPGTRLLVL.